What follows are 32 T cell receptor beta chains derived from one specimen sequenced in a study of shared clonotypes between healthy human individuals. Here immunoSEQ multiplex PCR was the method, and the copy in TCRdb shows in-frame clones only, minus some. The sample holds about 1.1 million clones; 70% to 85% are singletons and the top ten take roughly 0.9%. The sample was memory CD4+ T cells from PBMCs. Stated subset: CD45RA-negative fraction. These receptors were taken from a man aged 18 to 30 in good health. Some clones in this sample may be carry-over from other donors' samples.

This clone was seen once. The V and J genes are TRBV2 and TRBJ2-4; TRBD1 might be the D (7 bases). Deletions cut 5 bases from V and 5 bases from J, with 16 bases between. From germline, CDR1 is SNHLY and CDR2 FYNNEI. The CDR3 runs 15 residues. The CDR3 here is CASSKSTGRQNIQYF. In DNA, the CDR3 is TGTGCCAGCAGTAAGTCGACAGGGAGGCAAAACATTCAGTACTTC. The full variable domain, completed using reference TRBV2 and TRBJ2-4, is EPEVTQTPSHQVTQMGQEVILRCVPISNHLYFYWYRQILGQKVEFLVSFYNNEISEKSEIFDDQFSVERPDGSNFTLKIRSTKLEDSAMYFCASSKSTGRQNIQYFGAGTRLSVL.

This sequence joins TRBV7-9 and TRBJ2-5, with 9 positions matching TRBD1. CDR3 length: 16 residues. After removal of 5 bases from V and 3 bases from J, the junction contained 10 bases not matched to a gene. Per germline, CDR1 SEHNR and CDR2 FQNEAQ (reference sequence). The CDR3 protein is CASSRRLDRGKETQYF. CDR3 coding DNA: TGTGCCAGCAGCCGCCGTTTGGACAGGGGTAAAGAGACCCAGTACTTC.

This clone was counted a few times. This chain links TRBV15 with TRBJ2-1; 7 nucleotides line up with TRBD2. Unmatched junction bases numbered 7, after V lost 6 bases and J lost 11 bases. This CDR3 spans 12 amino acids. CDR1 and CDR2 from the germline V gene are LNHNV and YYDKDF (reference sequence). The CDR3 loop is CATRGGTYKQFF. The CDR3 coding sequence is TGTGCCACCAGGGGAGGGACTTATAAGCAGTTCTTC.

The chain links TRBV27 to TRBJ1-2; 7 bases map to TRBD1. Per germline, CDR1 MNHEY and CDR2 SMNVEV (reference sequence). Losses at the gene ends were 2 bases for V and 4 bases for J; bases not matched to a gene: 4. This CDR3 spans 14 amino acids. The CDR3 sequence: CASSLIQGGYGYTF. The CDR3 nucleotides are TGTGCCAGCAGTTTAATTCAGGGGGGCTATGGCTACACCTTC.

This clone was picked up one time. The rearrangement joins TRBV6-1 to TRBJ2-1; D could derive from TRBD1 or TRBD2 (7 bases each). Trimming stripped 10 bases from V and 6 bases from J, with 22 bases between. This CDR3 contains 15 residues. Per germline, CDR1 MNHNS and CDR2 SASEGT. The CDR3 nucleotides are TGTGCCACAGGAGGGGGCGGGAGTCTGTTCAATGAGCAGTTCTTC. Its protein product is CATGGGGSLFNEQFF.

About this clone: The junction differs from germline at one of its ends, possibly a read error. The V gene is TRBV30, the J gene TRBJ2-5, with TRBD2 matching over 9 bases. This CDR3 comprises 12 residues. Germline values: CDR1 GTSNPN, CDR2 SVGIG (reference sequence). The CDR3 sequence: CAWTSGKETQYF. As DNA, the CDR3 is TGTGCCTGGACTAGCGGGAAAGAAACCCAGTACTTC.

The rearrangement uses TRBV2 and TRBJ1-5, with D perhaps TRBD1 (5 bases). V was cut by 6 bases and J by 7 bases, with 16 bases left in between. The CDR3 extends over 14 amino acids. Germline CDR1 reads SNHLY; CDR2 reads FYNNEI. The CDR3 DNA follows: TGTGCCAGCAGCGGGACGGGACGGGAGCAGCCCCAGCATTTT. Translation gives CASSGTGREQPQHF. The whole variable domain, filled in from reference TRBV2 and TRBJ1-5, reads EPEVTQTPSHQVTQMGQEVILRCVPISNHLYFYWYRQILGQKVEFLVSFYNNEISEKSEIFDDQFSVERPDGSNFTLKIRSTKLEDSAMYFCASSGTGREQPQHFGDGTRLSIL.

As regards this clone: The sample carries other DNA sequences with the same CDR3. V is TRBV6-5 and J is TRBJ1-1; 8 bases align to TRBD1. V lost 2 bases and J lost 5; bases outside the gene matches: 1. Per the germline V gene, CDR1 is MNHEY and CDR2 is SVGAGI. This CDR3 comprises 13 residues. The CDR3 nucleotides read TGTGCCAGCAGTTACAACAGGGGGACTGAAGCTTTCTTT. Its protein product is CASSYNRGTEAFF.

The rearrangement joins TRBV28 to TRBJ2-3; D gene unclear. The CDR3 totals 16 residues. The V gene lost 6 bases and the J gene lost 2 bases, with 18 bases spanning the gap. CDR1 and CDR2 (germline): MDHEN, SYDVKM. The DNA for the CDR3 is TGTGCCAGCAGCCCTGGATGGGGAAGGCCCACAGATACGCAGTATTTT. It specifies CASSPGWGRPTDTQYF.

The chain uses TRBV6-1 and TRBJ2-7; no reliable D call. The CDR3 contains 14 residues. V lost 2 bases to trimming and J lost 0 bases, with 8 bases between them. Germline V gene lookup returns CDR1 MNHNS and CDR2 SASEGT. CDR3 in DNA: TGTGCCAGCAGTGAATTCGGTCACTCCTACGAGCAGTACTTC. Its protein product is CASSEFGHSYEQYF.

The chain employs TRBV5-1 and TRBJ2-7; TRBD1 might be the D (6 bases). The V gene lost 2 bases and the J gene lost 2 bases, with 26 bases spanning the gap. The CDR3 contains 19 residues. Germline values: CDR1 SGHRS, CDR2 YFSETQ. This chain's CDR3 is CASSFEMDRSPTSTYEQYF. As DNA, the CDR3 is TGCGCCAGCAGCTTCGAAATGGACAGAAGCCCCACCAGTACCTACGAGCAGTACTTC.

The chain employs TRBV11-3 and TRBJ2-2; a possible D gene is TRBD2 (6 bases). This CDR3 comprises 15 residues. With 6 bases removed from V and 1 base from J, the gap between germline ends came to 12 bases. Per germline, CDR1 SGHNT and CDR2 YENEEA. This chain's CDR3 is CASSGGAWNTGELFF. The DNA for the CDR3 is TGTGCCAGCAGTGGAGGGGCCTGGAACACCGGGGAGCTGTTTTTT.

The V gene is TRBV7-2, the J gene TRBJ2-5, with TRBD1 identical over 8 bases. The ends lost 5 bases at V and 4 bases at J; junction bases unmatched: 9. Germline V gene lookup returns CDR1 SGHTA and CDR2 FQGNSA. The CDR3 is 15 residues long. The CDR3 loop reads CASSPRGLFGETQYF. CDR3 DNA sequence: TGTGCCAGCAGCCCCAGGGGGCTATTCGGAGAGACCCAGTACTTC.

V is TRBV19 and J is TRBJ2-7; D is perhaps TRBD2 (5 bases). The CDR3 covers 13 residues. Trimming cost V 3 bases and J 5 bases, with 11 bases left between them. Germline V gives CDR1 LNHDA, CDR2 SQIVND (reference sequence). The CDR3 reads CASSIEGRNEQYF. CDR3 coding DNA: TGTGCCAGTAGTATTGAGGGCAGGAACGAGCAGTACTTC.

The chain couples TRBV25-1 to TRBJ2-1; D may match TRBD1 or TRBD2 (9 bases each). The germline V and J ends were trimmed by 6 bases and 9 bases, with 27 bases remaining between them. This CDR3 contains 17 residues. The germline gives CDR1 MGHDK, CDR2 SYGVNS. The CDR3 here is CASRDRGSSGRWSEQFF. The CDR3 DNA sequence: TGTGCCAGCAGGGACAGGGGTAGCAGCGGGAGGTGGAGTGAGCAGTTCTTC.

The chain combines TRBV5-8 with TRBJ2-7, with 10 bases identical to TRBD1. In germline, CDR1 is SGHTS, CDR2 YDEGEE. The CDR3 is 15 amino acids. V trimming: 4 bases; J trimming: 5 bases; junction bases outside the gene matches: 9. Here the CDR3 DNA reads TGTGCCAGCAGCGAGGGACAGGGGATAAGGAACGAGCAGTACTTC. Its protein is CASSEGQGIRNEQYF.

This chain uses TRBV7-8 with TRBJ2-5, with a tentative D call TRBD1 (5 bases). The CDR3 is 16 amino acids. Trimming pared 7 bases from V and 4 bases from J, leaving 22 bases between. Per germline, CDR1 SGHVS and CDR2 FQNEAQ. The chain's CDR3 is CASIPVGQPVAETQYF. The DNA of the CDR3 is TGTGCCAGCATCCCGGTGGGGCAGCCAGTGGCAGAGACCCAGTACTTC.

V gene TRBV4-2 combines with J gene TRBJ2-7; D is perhaps TRBD1 (6 bases). The CDR3 contains 15 residues. V lost 0 bases, J lost 4 bases, and 13 bases lay in between. Looked up from germline, CDR1 is LGHNA and CDR2 is YNFKEQ. The CDR3 here is CASSQDYGGPYEQYF. The CDR3 DNA follows: TGTGCCAGCAGCCAAGACTATGGGGGCCCATACGAGCAGTACTTC.

This clone was counted a single time. This rearrangement joins TRBV2 to TRBJ1-2; 8 positions match TRBD1. Trimming at V came to 3 bases and at J to 7 bases, leaving 4 bases not matched to a gene. The CDR3 loop spans 13 amino acids. Germline CDR1 is SNHLY and CDR2 is FYNNEI. The CDR3 coding sequence is TGTGCCAGCAGTGAGGACAGGGAAAGTGGCTACACCTTC. Translated: CASSEDRESGYTF.

This chain links TRBV5-4 with TRBJ1-2; TRBD1 agrees at 12 bases. This CDR3 is 17 amino acids long. Germline V CDR1 and CDR2: SGHNT, YYREEE (reference sequence). Losses at the gene ends were 0 bases for V and 6 bases for J; bases not matched to a gene: 9. The DNA of the CDR3 is TGTGCCAGCAGCTTGGGTGGGACAGGGGGCGGAATCGATGGCTACACCTTC. Encoded protein: CASSLGGTGGGIDGYTF.

The chain uses TRBV7-2 and TRBJ2-7; the D is unclear. The V gene's germline CDR1 is SGHTA and CDR2 FQGNSA. The V end lost 10 bases, the J end lost 0 bases, and 10 bases lay between the germline ends. This CDR3 contains 12 residues. CDR3 in DNA: TGTGCCACGGCCTCCAGCTCCTACGAGCAGTACTTC. Residues: CATASSSYEQYF.

This rearrangement joins TRBV6-6 to TRBJ1-5; 10 nucleotides align to TRBD1. The CDR3 loop spans 14 amino acids. J gave up 5 bases and V 6 bases, and 4 bases lay outside the gene matches. Germline V lookup: CDR1 MNHNY, CDR2 SVGAGI (reference sequence). CDR3 in amino acids: CASSQGQGYQPQHF. The CDR3 DNA follows: TGTGCCAGCAGCCAGGGACAGGGGTATCAGCCCCAGCATTTT.

The rearrangement links TRBV7-2 to TRBJ1-2; D not resolved. Trimming removed 5 bases from V and 4 bases from J, with 11 bases in between. The germline CDR1 and CDR2 sequences are SGHTA and FQGNSA. The CDR3 spans 13 residues. The CDR3 spells CASSPRVGYGYTF. The CDR3, as DNA: TGTGCCAGCAGCCCCCGCGTTGGCTATGGCTACACCTTC.

This clone has more than one count but fewer than ten. V is TRBV2 and J is TRBJ1-3; 7 bases align to TRBD1. Germline lookup yields CDR1 SNHLY and CDR2 FYNNEI. There are 15 residues in the CDR3. Trimming at V came to 2 bases and at J to 4 bases, leaving 5 bases not matched to a gene. The DNA of the CDR3 is TGTGCCAGCAGTGAACCCAGGGGGGGAGGAAACACCATATATTTT. This encodes CASSEPRGGGNTIYF.

The chain links TRBV10-3 to TRBJ2-7; 14 bases align to TRBD2. J gave up 1 base and V 6 bases, and 17 bases lay outside the gene matches. Germline CDR1 is ENHRY and CDR2 is SYGVKD. The CDR3 is 20 residues long. The CDR3 region has the DNA TGTGCCATCAGGGGGACAGGCAGGGGACTAGCGGGAGCCGAATCCTACGAGCAGTACTTC. Translation: CAIRGTGRGLAGAESYEQYF.

This chain links TRBV7-9 with TRBJ2-1; TRBD1 or TRBD2 may be the D gene (5 bases each). This CDR3 has 17 residues. Germline lookup yields CDR1 SEHNR and CDR2 FQNEAQ (reference sequence). V lost 5 bases and J 0 bases, leaving 17 bases between the germline ends. CDR3 coding DNA: TGTGCCAGCAGCCACCCTCGGGGCCATTCCTCCTACAATGAGCAGTTCTTC. Protein: CASSHPRGHSSYNEQFF.

Comment on this clone: The junction departs from the called germline gene at one end, perhaps through a read error. The chain couples TRBV28 to TRBJ1-2; 8 nucleotides match TRBD1. CDR3 size: 13 residues. CDR1 and CDR2 (germline): MDHEN, SYDVKM. CDR3 nucleotides: TGTGCCAGCAGTTTGGCGGACAGGGCCGGTGGGTCCTTC. This translates into CASSLADRAGGSF.

The rearrangement uses TRBV12-5 and TRBJ2-7; 11 nucleotides align to TRBD2. The CDR3 covers 15 residues. The V and J ends lost 0 bases and 4 bases, in that order; junction bases with no gene match: 2. Per the germline V gene, CDR1 is LGHNT and CDR2 is FRNRAP. CDR3 bases: TGTGCTAGTGGTTTGGTATCTAGCGGGAGGTACGAGCAGTACTTC. Encoded protein: CASGLVSSGRYEQYF. Based on the CDR3 plus reference TRBV12-5 and TRBJ2-7, the full variable domain is DARVTQTPRHKVTEMGQEVTMRCQPILGHNTVFWYRQTMMQGLELLAYFRNRAPLDDSGMPKDRFSAEMPDATLATLKIQPSEPRDSAVYFCASGLVSSGRYEQYFGPGTRLTVT.

The chain employs TRBV18 and TRBJ2-7; D remains ambiguous. The V end was cut by 1 base, the J end by 3 bases, with 7 bases between. The CDR3 length is 13 residues. Germline V gene data show CDR1 as KGHSH and CDR2 as LQKENI. CDR3 coding DNA: TGTGCCAGCTCACCACAAACAAACTACGAGCAGTACTTC. Protein product: CASSPQTNYEQYF. Full variable domain (rest looked up from reference TRBV18 and TRBJ2-7): NAGVMQNPRHLVRRRGQEARLRCSPMKGHSHVYWYRQLPEEGLKFMVYLQKENIIDESGMPKERFSAEFPKEGPSILRIQQVVRGDSAAYFCASSPQTNYEQYFGPGTRLTVT.

The V gene is TRBV18, the J gene TRBJ2-3; 7 positions agree with TRBD1. This CDR3 spans 17 amino acids. The V segment lost 2 bases and the J segment 3 bases; nucleotides outside the gene matches: 11. Germline V gene sequence: CDR1 KGHSH, CDR2 LQKENI. The CDR3: CASSPLPGQRKTDTQYF. The CDR3 nucleotides are TGTGCCAGCTCACCATTACCGGGACAGAGAAAGACAGATACGCAGTATTTT.

The rearrangement joins TRBV13 to TRBJ2-7; D gene ambiguous. There are 15 residues in the CDR3. Trimming shortened V by 5 bases and J by 3 bases, and 17 bases separated the two germline ends. From germline, CDR1 is PRHDT and CDR2 FYEKMQ (reference sequence). In nucleotides, the CDR3 is TGTGCCAGCAGCGGACGCACAAACCCCAGCTACGAGCAGTACTTC. Amino acid sequence: CASSGRTNPSYEQYF.

This chain joins TRBV11-2 and TRBJ2-3; 10 positions agree with TRBD2. J was trimmed by 3 bases and V by 3 bases; bases with no gene match: 12. This CDR3 has 18 amino acids. Germline V CDR1 and CDR2: SGHAT, FQNNGV. CDR3 loop: CASSLITSGTLATDTQYF. In DNA, the CDR3 is TGTGCCAGCAGCTTGATAACTAGCGGGACGCTTGCTACAGATACGCAGTATTTT.